One and the same sample provided the 2 T cell receptor beta chains below, sequenced in a study of regulatory T cells in long-lasting Graves disease. Time point specified: newly diagnosed GD, antithyroid drugs for less than 3 months. The TCR library was made from RNA extracted from PBMCs. Arm-PCR with iRepertoire HTBI primers amplified the CDR3 regions for these TCR beta libraries. Using its own MiXCR run on the multiplex PCR reads, TCRdb lists one record per CDR3 protein. The data show about 380,000 distinct CDR3 sequences, 15% to 19% seen once. The sample was peripheral blood mononuclear cells (PBMCs), taken at new diagnosis, from a patient treated with antithyroid drugs. These receptors were obtained from a female donor with Graves disease.

This clonotype was counted at least ten times. The rearrangement links TRBV13 to TRBJ2-5, with no clear D. Trimming pared 2 bases from V and 4 bases from J, leaving 11 bases between. The V gene's germline CDR1 is PRHDT and CDR2 FYEKMQ (reference sequence). The CDR3 consists of 14 residues. The CDR3 DNA follows: TGTGCCAGCAGCTTACTAACAAAGGGAGAGACCCAGTACTTC. Its protein is CASSLLTKGETQYF. The full variable domain, in which reference TRBV13 and TRBJ2-5 provide the parts outside the CDR3, is AAGVIQSPRHLIKEKRETATLKCYPIPRHDTVYWYQQGPGQDPQFLISFYEKMQSDKGSIPDRFSAQQFSDYHSELNMSSLELGDSALYFCASSLLTKGETQYFGPGTRLLVL.

This clonotype was recorded at least ten times. The rearrangement links TRBV5-1 to TRBJ2-7; the D call may be TRBD1 or TRBD2 (5 bases each). Per germline, CDR1 SGHRS and CDR2 YFSETQ. Trimming left V 2 bases short and J 2 bases short, with 11 bases between. The CDR3 extends over 14 amino acids. The CDR3 protein is CASSFGTTTYEQYF. CDR3 DNA: TGCGCCAGCAGCTTCGGGACGACAACCTACGAGCAGTACTTC. Full variable domain (remainder filled in from reference TRBV5-1 and TRBJ2-7): KAGVTQTPRYLIKTRGQQVTLSCSPISGHRSVSWYQQTPGQGLQFLFEYFSETQRNKGNFPGRFSGRQFSNSRSEMNVSTLELGDSALYLCASSFGTTTYEQYFGPGTRLTVT.